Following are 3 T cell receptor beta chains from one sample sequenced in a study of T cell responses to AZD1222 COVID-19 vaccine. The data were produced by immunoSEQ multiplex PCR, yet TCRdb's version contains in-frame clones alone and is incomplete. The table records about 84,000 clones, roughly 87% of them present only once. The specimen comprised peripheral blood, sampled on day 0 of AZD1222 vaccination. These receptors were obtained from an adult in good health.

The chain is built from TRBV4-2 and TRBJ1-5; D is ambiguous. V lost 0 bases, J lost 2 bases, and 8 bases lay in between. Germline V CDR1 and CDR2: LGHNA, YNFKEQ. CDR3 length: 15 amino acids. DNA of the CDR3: TGTGCCAGCAGCCAAGACCGGCAGGGCAATCAGCCCCAGCATTTT. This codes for CASSQDRQGNQPQHF.

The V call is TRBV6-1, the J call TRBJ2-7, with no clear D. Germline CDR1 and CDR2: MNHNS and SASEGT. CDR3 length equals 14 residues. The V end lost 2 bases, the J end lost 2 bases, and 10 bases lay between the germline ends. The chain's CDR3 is CASSESGSTYEQYF. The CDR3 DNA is TGTGCCAGCAGTGAATCCGGGTCTACCTACGAGCAGTACTTC.

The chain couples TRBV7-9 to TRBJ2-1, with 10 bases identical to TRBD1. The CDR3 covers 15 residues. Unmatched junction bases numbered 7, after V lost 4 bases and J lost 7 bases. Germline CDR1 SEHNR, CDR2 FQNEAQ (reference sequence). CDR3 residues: CASSSGTGDSNEQFF. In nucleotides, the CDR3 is TGTGCCAGCAGCTCGGGGACAGGGGACAGTAATGAGCAGTTCTTC.